The entry below describes one TCR beta chain. The Seattle site enrolled patients during active infection and followed them longitudinally. This specimen comes from a study of blood T cell repertoires in COVID-19. Background on the study: Whether acute or convalescent, the COVID-19 samples came from the United States, Italy and Spain.

TCRdb keeps only in-frame clones here, not all; method: immunoSEQ multiplex PCR. The sample contains under 400,000 clones, around 87% of which appear only once. The CDR3 is 14 residues long. CDR1 is SNHLY and CDR2 is FYNNEI in the germline V gene. With 4 bases removed from V and 2 bases from J, the gap between germline ends came to 9 bases. Sequencing input: peripheral blood. V usage is TRBV2 and J usage is TRBJ1-5; no reliable D call. The TCR was taken from a woman aged 25 to 45 with COVID-19, enrolled during active disease. CDR3 protein: CASSGDGGNQPQHF. CDR3 DNA: TGTGCCAGCAGTGGAGACGGAGGCAATCAGCCCCAGCATTTT.